These 21 T cell receptor beta chains were sequenced from one sample in a study of blood T cell repertoires in COVID-19 (dated by TCRdb to the early 2020s). Library method: the immunoSEQ multiplex PCR assay. TCRdb obtained this table from immuneACCESS and retained in-frame rearrangements with V and J assigned. These tables miss some clones; where compared with another copy, unresolved V genes account for less than half of the shortfall, and the remainder is unexplained. Counted in this sample were some 160,000 clones; around nine tenths of them appeared once. The top ten clones comprise more than 2% of the sample. Source material: peripheral blood. The receptors stem from a man between 45 and 60 years old who had recovered from COVID-19.

The rearrangement links TRBV10-1 to TRBJ2-1; 8 bases match TRBD1. There are 18 residues in the CDR3. J gave up 8 bases and V 2 bases, and 17 bases lay outside the gene matches. Germline assignment: CDR1 WNHNN and CDR2 SYGVQD (reference sequence). The CDR3 sequence: CASSETLVGTGGGDEQFF. The CDR3 coding sequence is TGCGCCAGCAGTGAGACTCTGGTTGGCACAGGGGGAGGCGATGAGCAGTTCTTC.

The sample holds one count of this clone. This rearrangement joins TRBV4-2 to TRBJ2-7; 8 bases fit TRBD1. This CDR3 region has 16 residues. With 0 bases clipped from V and 1 base from J, the junction kept 5 bases outside the gene matches. The germline V gene has CDR1 LGHNA and CDR2 YNFKEQ. CDR3 coding DNA: TGTGCCAGCAGCCAAGATTTGACAGGGGTTTCCTACGAGCAGTACTTC. Translating it yields CASSQDLTGVSYEQYF.

The genes are TRBV4-1 and TRBJ2-7; tentatively, D is TRBD1 (6 bases). V was trimmed by 0 bases and J by 3 bases, leaving 9 bases between them. Looked up from germline, CDR1 is MGHRA and CDR2 is YSYEKL. The CDR3 is made up of 14 amino acids. CDR3 region: CASSQDQGFYEQYF. The DNA of the CDR3 is TGCGCCAGCAGCCAAGATCAGGGGTTCTACGAGCAGTACTTC.

J is TRBJ2-5 and V is TRBV6-2 or TRBV6-3; 10 bases align to TRBD2. Germline lookup yields CDR1 MNHEY and CDR2 SVGEGT. The CDR3 runs 18 residues. With V trimmed by 3 bases and J by 5 bases, 15 bases remained unmatched. CDR3 region: CASSYTLGLAVPGETQYF. Here the CDR3 DNA reads TGTGCCAGCAGTTATACACTAGGACTAGCGGTCCCTGGTGAGACCCAGTACTTC.

The gene calls are TRBV5-4 and TRBJ1-2, with 7 bases identical to TRBD1. The germline CDR1 and CDR2 sequences are SGHNT and YYREEE (reference sequence). The V segment lost 4 bases and the J segment 1 base; nucleotides outside the gene matches: 4. The CDR3 runs to 14 residues. CDR3 DNA sequence: TGTGCCAGCAGCCGAGGGACAGTTAACTATGGCTACACCTTC. It specifies CASSRGTVNYGYTF.

This clone is a singleton in its sample. CDR3 residues: CASSSPAGEGTYEQYF. The CDR3, as DNA: TGTGCCAGCAGCTCCCCAGCGGGGGAAGGGACCTACGAGCAGTACTTC. This sequence joins TRBV11-2 and TRBJ2-7; 8 nucleotides match TRBD2. V dropped 4 bases and J dropped 2; count of bases not matched to a gene: 10. Germline assignment: CDR1 SGHAT and CDR2 FQNNGV. The CDR3 has 16 amino acids.

The chain employs TRBV19 and TRBJ2-7, with 10 bases that match TRBD1. The CDR3 sequence is 15 residues long. V lost 7 bases to trimming and J lost 2 bases; unmatched junction nucleotides: 8. The germline V gene encodes CDR1 LNHDA and CDR2 SQIVND (reference sequence). DNA of the CDR3: TGTGCCAGTACGGGGACGGGGACAGGGGCCTACGAGCAGTACTTC. Amino acid sequence: CASTGTGTGAYEQYF.

This clone appeared a few times. The chain has TRBV4-2 and TRBJ2-7, with TRBD1 matching over 10 bases. Germline V gene data show CDR1 as LGHNA and CDR2 as YNFKEQ. There are 16 residues in the CDR3. Trimming at V came to 2 bases and at J to 7 bases, leaving 11 bases not matched to a gene. CDR3 DNA sequence: TGTGCCAGCAGCCAACGTTCCGGGACAGGGGCAGTGGAGCAGTACTTC. Translating gives CASSQRSGTGAVEQYF.

The count of this clone is one. The rearrangement links TRBV18 to TRBJ1-5; 8 bases match TRBD1. The germline V gene encodes CDR1 KGHSH and CDR2 LQKENI. CDR3 length: 14 amino acids. V dropped 3 bases and J dropped 7; count of bases not matched to a gene: 5. CDR3 region: CASSPYRDRQPQHF. Written as DNA, the CDR3 is TGTGCCAGCTCACCCTACAGGGACAGGCAGCCCCAGCATTTT.

The gene calls are TRBV28 and TRBJ2-3, with 7 bases identical to TRBD1. The V gene's germline CDR1 is MDHEN and CDR2 SYDVKM. The CDR3 sequence is 16 residues long. With 7 bases clipped from V and 4 bases from J, the junction kept 14 bases outside the gene matches. The CDR3 nucleotides read TGTGCCAGCAACAAGGAGAGAGGGGGCGCCTCAGATACGCAGTATTTT. This sequence encodes CASNKERGGASDTQYF.

This chain connects TRBV19 to TRBJ2-3; 10 bases are shared with TRBD1. The CDR3 runs 15 residues. The germline V gene encodes CDR1 LNHDA and CDR2 SQIVND (reference sequence). The trim removed 5 bases at V and 3 bases at J, leaving 5 bases unmatched. Here the CDR3 reads CASSSGQGVTDTQYF. The CDR3, as DNA: TGTGCCAGTAGTTCAGGACAGGGGGTGACAGATACGCAGTATTTT.

The chain employs TRBV18 and TRBJ1-4, with 9 bases fitting TRBD1. The CDR3 spans 14 residues. Losses at the gene ends were 2 bases for V and 8 bases for J; bases not matched to a gene: 3. From germline, CDR1 is KGHSH and CDR2 LQKENI. CDR3 sequence: CASSPGQGREKLFF. CDR3 nucleotide sequence: TGTGCCAGCTCACCAGGACAGGGGCGAGAAAAACTGTTTTTT.

The chain carries TRBV7-2 and TRBJ1-6; a weak D match, TRBD1 (6 bases). The germline V gene encodes CDR1 SGHTA and CDR2 FQGNSA. V lost 4 bases, J lost 7 bases, and 14 bases lay in between. The CDR3 contains 15 residues. Here the CDR3 DNA reads TGTGCCAGCAGCTCTTGGGGGGGCGGAAATTCACCCCTCCACTTT. It is translated as CASSSWGGGNSPLHF.

The DNA for the CDR3 is TGTGCCAGCACCGGGACAGGGGAAGATGGCTACACCTTC. It is translated as CASTGTGEDGYTF. The chain has TRBV28 and TRBJ1-2; 10 bases fit TRBD1. The V gene end was trimmed by 7 bases and the J gene end by 6 bases; junction bases not matched to a gene: 5. Germline assignment: CDR1 MDHEN and CDR2 SYDVKM. This CDR3 is built from 13 residues.

The chain has TRBV5-4 and TRBJ2-7, with D possibly TRBD1 on 5 matching bases. CDR1 SGHNT and CDR2 YYREEE come from the germline V gene (reference sequence). V was trimmed by 1 base and J by 0 bases, leaving 11 bases between them. The CDR3 is 15 residues long. CDR3 nucleotides: TGTGCCAGCAGCTTGATAGGGGTTAGCTCCTACGAGCAGTACTTC. It specifies CASSLIGVSSYEQYF.

This rearrangement joins TRBV28 to TRBJ1-4, with D possibly TRBD1 on 6 matching bases. This CDR3 is built from 14 residues. Germline-derived CDR1 and CDR2 are MDHEN and SYDVKM. V was shortened by 6 bases and J by 4 bases, with 12 bases between the two germline ends. Written as DNA, the CDR3 is TGTGCCAGCAGCGAAACAGGGAGTAATGAAAAACTGTTTTTT. Protein sequence: CASSETGSNEKLFF.

This chain connects TRBV6-2 or TRBV6-3 to TRBJ2-3; TRBD1 aligns across 7 bases. J gave up 7 bases and V 5 bases, and 6 bases lay outside the gene matches. The CDR3 has 13 amino acids. Looked up from germline, CDR1 is MNHEY and CDR2 is SVGEGT. In nucleotides, the CDR3 is TGTGCCAGCAGTCCGAACAGGGGAAATACGCAGTATTTT. Translation: CASSPNRGNTQYF.

In its sample, this clone was seen a few times. The chain uses TRBV4-3 and TRBJ1-1, with D tentatively TRBD1 (5 bases). V lost 2 bases to trimming and J lost 8 bases, with 15 bases between them. This CDR3 region has 14 residues. The germline CDR1 and CDR2 sequences are LGHNA and YSLEER. This CDR3 reads CASSQSTGREEAFF. The DNA of the CDR3 is TGCGCCAGCAGCCAATCTACGGGGCGGGAGGAAGCTTTCTTT.

This chain uses TRBV6-5 with TRBJ2-3; the D gene is possibly TRBD2 (5 bases). The CDR3 loop spans 15 amino acids. CDR1 is MNHEY, CDR2 SVGAGI, per germline. The ends were cut back, 4 bases at V and 0 bases at J, with 11 bases in the middle. CDR3 sequence (DNA): TGTGCCAGCAGTTCTAGGACTTCTAGCACAGATACGCAGTATTTT. It codes for CASSSRTSSTDTQYF.

The chain couples TRBV14 to TRBJ2-1; 8 bases agree with TRBD1. Germline CDR1 SGHDN, CDR2 FVKESK. J was trimmed by 10 bases and V by 2 bases; bases with no gene match: 7. There are 14 residues in the CDR3. CDR3 protein: CASSQLRTGREQFF. Here the CDR3 DNA reads TGTGCCAGCAGCCAACTCCGGACAGGGAGGGAGCAGTTCTTC.

In its sample, this clone was seen once. The chain carries TRBV10-3 and TRBJ2-1, with D perhaps matching TRBD2 (5 bases). The V and J ends lost 4 bases and 2 bases respectively, with 9 bases between them. The CDR3 consists of 14 residues. The germline CDR1 and CDR2 sequences are ENHRY and SYGVKD. The CDR3 region has the DNA TGTGCCATCAGTGGTTCGGGAACCTACAATGAGCAGTTCTTC. It specifies CAISGSGTYNEQFF.